These T cell receptor beta chains were read from a single sample in a study of blood T cell repertoires in COVID-19. TCRdb's copy holds only in-frame clones and misses some; the assay was immunoSEQ multiplex PCR. The sample includes 300,000 or so clones, less than 90% of them seen just once. Sequenced sample: PBMCs or T cells enriched from blood (not recorded which). The receptors stem from a woman under 40 who had recovered from COVID-19. Both conserved end residues are part of each CDR3. A D gene is named only where the DNA matches it firmly.

len	v_gene	j_gene	d_gene	CDR3aa	CDR3nt
15	TRBV6-5	TRBJ2-2	TRBD1	CASRPFDRGARELFF	TGTGCCAGCAGACCTTTCGACAGGGGTGCCAGGGAGCTGTTTTTT
14	TRBV27	TRBJ1-1	-	CASSLERSNTEAFF	TGTGCCAGCAGTTTAGAGAGGTCGAACACTGAAGCTTTCTTT
16	TRBV5-4	TRBJ2-5	-	CASSLGTRGSSETQYF	TGTGCCAGCAGCTTGGGGACCAGGGGAAGTTCAGAGACCCAGTACTTC
15	TRBV28	TRBJ1-5	TRBD1	CASRRDRGLGQPQHF	TGTGCCAGCAGGAGGGACAGGGGGCTTGGTCAGCCCCAGCATTTT
16	TRBV7-9	TRBJ2-2	TRBD1	CASSSRDRMNTGELFF	TGTGCCAGCAGCTCTCGGGACAGGATGAACACCGGGGAGCTGTTTTTT
15	TRBV29-1	TRBJ1-3	-	CSVAIWVSGGNTIYF	TGCAGCGTTGCAATATGGGTTTCGGGTGGAAACACCATATATTTT
15	TRBV18	TRBJ1-3	TRBD1	CASSTAGGSGNTIYF	TGTGCCAGCTCAACAGCAGGGGGCTCTGGAAACACCATATATTTT
14	TRBV25-1	TRBJ2-7	TRBD1	CASSAGTGSYEQYF	TGTGCCAGCAGTGCCGGGACAGGTAGCTACGAGCAGTACTTC
16	TRBV6-5	TRBJ1-1	TRBD1	CASSYSNQGQGEGAFF	TGTGCCAGCAGTTACTCAAACCAGGGACAGGGTGAAGGAGCTTTCTTT
12	TRBV11-3	TRBJ2-2	TRBD2	CASSRTSGELFF	TGTGCCAGCAGCCGGACTAGCGGTGAGCTGTTTTTT